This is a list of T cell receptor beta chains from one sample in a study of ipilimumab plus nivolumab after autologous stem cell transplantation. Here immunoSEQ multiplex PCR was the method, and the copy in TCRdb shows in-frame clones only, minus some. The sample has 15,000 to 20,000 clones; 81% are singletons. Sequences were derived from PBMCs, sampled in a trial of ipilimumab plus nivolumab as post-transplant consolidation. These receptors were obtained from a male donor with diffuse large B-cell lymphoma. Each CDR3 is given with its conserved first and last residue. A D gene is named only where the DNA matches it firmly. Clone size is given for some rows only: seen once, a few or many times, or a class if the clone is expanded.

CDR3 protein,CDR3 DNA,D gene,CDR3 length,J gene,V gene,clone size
CASSSGGSFGTQYF,TGTGCCAGCAGTTCAGGGGGCAGTTTTGGGACCCAGTACTTC,TRBD1,14,TRBJ2-5,TRBV27,-
CASSKEALQGSDTQYF,TGCGCCAGCAGCAAGGAAGCCCTCCAGGGGTCAGATACGCAGTATTTT,-,16,TRBJ2-3,TRBV5-1,-
CASTQRGGTDTQYF,TGTGCCAGCACTCAAAGGGGGGGCACAGATACGCAGTATTTT,-,14,TRBJ2-3,TRBV6-5,-
CASSSWVTSVF,TGTGCCAGCAGCTCCTGGGTGACGTCGGTCTTC,-,11,TRBJ2-1,TRBV7-9,-
CASSPGARGWRNEQFF,TGTGCCAGCAGCCCAGGGGCCCGCGGGTGGAGGAATGAGCAGTTCTTC,-,16,TRBJ2-1,TRBV5-5,-
CASSLSEANEQFF,TGCGCCAGCAGCCTTTCCGAGGCTAATGAGCAGTTCTTC,-,13,TRBJ2-1,TRBV5-1,-
CASTQGGAKDTQYF,TGTGCCAGCACTCAAGGGGGGGCCAAAGATACGCAGTATTTT,-,14,TRBJ2-3,TRBV2,-
CASSWGGGETQYF,TGTGCCAGTAGTTGGGGGGGCGGCGAGACCCAGTACTTC,-,13,TRBJ2-5,TRBV19,-
CASKRDSGETQYF,TGTGCCAGTAAAAGAGACAGCGGAGAGACCCAGTACTTC,-,13,TRBJ2-5,TRBV6-6,once
CASSLGLAGADTQYF,TGTGCCAGCAGCTTAGGACTAGCGGGGGCAGATACGCAGTATTTT,TRBD2,15,TRBJ2-3,TRBV7-3,-
CASSLRLGQETQYF,TGCGCCAGCAGCCTAAGACTGGGTCAAGAGACCCAGTACTTC,-,14,TRBJ2-5,TRBV5-1,-
CASSQDGDSLNEKLFF,TGCGCCAGCAGCCAAGATGGGGACAGCTTGAATGAAAAACTGTTTTTT,TRBD1,16,TRBJ1-4,TRBV4-1,-
CASSEQGFTGELFF,TGTGCCAGCAGTGAACAGGGGTTCACCGGGGAGCTGTTTTTT,-,14,TRBJ2-2,TRBV6-1,-
CASSRLTDTQYF,TGTGCCAGCAGCCGCCTCACAGATACGCAGTATTTT,-,12,TRBJ2-3,TRBV7-2,-
CASSLAIMDRQYTEAFF,TGCGCCAGCAGCTTGGCTATCATGGACAGGCAGTACACTGAAGCTTTCTTT,TRBD1,17,TRBJ1-1,TRBV5-1,-
CASSNSYEQYF,TGTGCCAGCTCCAACTCATACGAGCAGTACTTC,-,11,TRBJ2-7,TRBV2,-
CASSPGQGAGNTEAFF,TGTGCCAGCTCGCCCGGACAGGGGGCAGGGAACACTGAAGCTTTCTTT,TRBD1,16,TRBJ1-1,TRBV18,once
CAWSPRELIYQPQHF,TGTGCCTGGAGTCCACGAGAGTTAATATATCAGCCCCAGCATTTT,-,15,TRBJ1-5,TRBV30,-
CASGSGGSTGELFF,TGTGCCAGCGGCTCGGGGGGGTCCACCGGGGAGCTGTTTTTT,TRBD2,14,TRBJ2-2,TRBV7-2,-
CASSDQTIGAQPQHF,TGTGCCAGCAGTGACCAAACGATCGGGGCCCAGCCCCAGCATTTT,-,15,TRBJ1-5,TRBV6-1,-
CASSQGTGGYTF,TGTGCCAGCAGCCAGGGGACTGGGGGCTACACCTTC,-,12,TRBJ1-2,TRBV5-4,-
CASSSSAGRLGEKLFF,TGTGCCAGCTCTTCCTCGGCGGGCAGATTGGGTGAAAAACTGTTTTTT,-,16,TRBJ1-4,TRBV18,-
CASTIGGGGNQPQHF,TGTGCCAGCACAATAGGGGGTGGGGGAAATCAGCCCCAGCATTTT,-,15,TRBJ1-5,TRBV6-6,-
CASSQGWAGSYEQYF,TGCGCCAGCAGCCAAGGTTGGGCCGGATCCTACGAGCAGTACTTC,-,15,TRBJ2-7,TRBV4-1,-
CASSRGTGDNQPQHF,TGTGCCAGCAGCCGAGGGACAGGGGACAATCAGCCCCAGCATTTT,TRBD1,15,TRBJ1-5,TRBV7-6,once
CASSQVKGSPLHF,TGCGCCAGCAGCCAAGTTAAGGGGTCACCCCTCCACTTT,-,13,TRBJ1-6,TRBV4-3,-
CASSLPSRGAEAFF,TGTGCCAGCAGCTTACCCTCCCGGGGGGCTGAAGCTTTCTTT,-,14,TRBJ1-1,TRBV7-9,-
CRKTEQVNF,TGCAGAAAGACCGAACAGGTCAACTTC,-,9,TRBJ2-7,TRBV20-1,-
CASTRATGRYNEQFF,TGTGCCAGCACCCGGGCAACAGGGCGGTACAATGAGCAGTTCTTC,-,15,TRBJ2-1,TRBV6-5,-
CASSGAPTQDTQYF,TGTGCCAGCAGCGGGGCCCCAACGCAGGATACGCAGTATTTT,-,14,TRBJ2-3,TRBV7-2,-
CASSPMLAGDTQYF,TGTGCCAGCAGCCCAATGTTGGCCGGAGATACGCAGTATTTT,-,14,TRBJ2-3,TRBV11-1,-
CASWGGATHEQYF,TGTGCCAGCTGGGGGGGGGCCACCCACGAGCAGTACTTC,-,13,TRBJ2-7,TRBV7-8,-
CASSERQGAGNTIYF,TGTGCCAGCAGCGAAAGACAGGGTGCAGGAAACACCATATATTTT,TRBD1,15,TRBJ1-3,TRBV9,-
CASSLTGGLATNEKLFF,TGTGCCAGCTCGTTGACAGGGGGCTTGGCAACTAATGAAAAACTGTTTTTT,TRBD1,17,TRBJ1-4,TRBV18,-
CASSLDRKTYEQYF,TGTGCCAGCAGCTTGGACAGGAAGACCTACGAGCAGTACTTC,-,14,TRBJ2-7,TRBV5-4,few
CASSSLLQGYVGYTF,TGTGCCAGCAGTTCCTTACTCCAGGGATATGTTGGCTACACCTTC,-,15,TRBJ1-2,TRBV27,-
CASTSDRPGYTF,TGTGCCAGCACCTCCGACAGACCCGGCTACACCTTC,-,12,TRBJ1-2,TRBV6-1,-
CASRPPGRGGGTEAFF,TGTGCCAGCCGCCCCCCGGGAAGAGGGGGAGGCACTGAAGCTTTCTTT,-,16,TRBJ1-1,TRBV11-2,-
CASSFSPGPGELFF,TGTGCCAGCAGCTTCTCCCCCGGCCCCGGGGAGCTGTTTTTT,-,14,TRBJ2-2,TRBV7-2,-
CASRYVGYMNTEAFF,TGTGCCAGCAGATACGTGGGGTATATGAACACTGAAGCTTTCTTT,-,15,TRBJ1-1,TRBV27,-
CASSSSGTHSSYEQYF,TGTGCCAGCAGTTCCTCTGGTACCCATAGCTCCTACGAGCAGTACTTC,-,16,TRBJ2-7,TRBV6-6,-
CASSVTVGANTGELFF,TGCGCCAGCAGCGTTACCGTCGGCGCGAACACCGGGGAGCTGTTTTTT,-,16,TRBJ2-2,TRBV5-1,-
CAPLGPYNEQFF,TGTGCCCCCTTGGGGCCTTACAATGAGCAGTTCTTC,-,12,TRBJ2-1,TRBV19,-
CASSRSGGLYEQYF,TGTGCCAGCAGTCGCAGCGGGGGTTTATACGAGCAGTACTTC,TRBD2,14,TRBJ2-7,TRBV7-8,-
CASSLIWEDGYTF,TGTGCCAGCAGCTTGATATGGGAAGATGGCTACACCTTC,-,13,TRBJ1-2,TRBV5-6,-
CASRTGGRNIQYF,TGTGCCAGCCGGACAGGGGGCAGGAACATTCAGTACTTC,TRBD1,13,TRBJ2-4,TRBV2,few
CASSLQGYSNQPQHF,TGTGCCAGCAGCCTACAGGGGTATAGCAATCAGCCCCAGCATTTT,TRBD1,15,TRBJ1-5,TRBV5-8,-
CASSIVGGQNYGYTF,TGTGCCAGTAGTATAGTCGGGGGACAGAACTATGGCTACACCTTC,TRBD1,15,TRBJ1-2,TRBV19,-
CASSLQGADGYTF,TGTGCCAGCAGTTTACAGGGGGCGGACGGCTACACCTTC,TRBD1,13,TRBJ1-2,TRBV28,-
CASSIYSFNSPLHF,TGTGCCAGCAGTATTTACAGCTTCAATTCACCCCTCCACTTT,-,14,TRBJ1-6,TRBV6-5,once
CASSPSSGSYEQYF,TGTGCCAGCAGCCCCTCTAGCGGCTCCTACGAGCAGTACTTC,TRBD2,14,TRBJ2-7,TRBV11-2,-
CASSLNLGGYGEQYF,TGCGCCAGCAGCTTGAATCTGGGGGGGTATGGCGAGCAGTACTTC,TRBD2,15,TRBJ2-7,TRBV5-1,-
CASTHNGGRPNTEAFF,TGTGCCAGCACCCACAATGGGGGACGGCCGAACACTGAAGCTTTCTTT,-,16,TRBJ1-1,TRBV11-2,-